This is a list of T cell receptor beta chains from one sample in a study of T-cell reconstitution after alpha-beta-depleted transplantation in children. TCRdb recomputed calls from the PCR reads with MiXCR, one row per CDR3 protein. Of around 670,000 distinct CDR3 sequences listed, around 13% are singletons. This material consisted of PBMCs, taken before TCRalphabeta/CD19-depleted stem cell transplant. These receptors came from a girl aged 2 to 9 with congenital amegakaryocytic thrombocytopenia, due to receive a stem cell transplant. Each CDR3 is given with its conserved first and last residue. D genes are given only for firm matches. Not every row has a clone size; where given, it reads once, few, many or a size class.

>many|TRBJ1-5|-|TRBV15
TGTGCCACCAGCAGAGAGGATAGCAATCAGCCCCAGCATTTT
CATSREDSNQPQHF
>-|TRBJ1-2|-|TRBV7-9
TGTGCCTCGGGACGATCGGTTGGCTACACCTTC
CASGRSVGYTF
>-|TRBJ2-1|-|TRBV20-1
TGCAGTGCTCAGGGAGTGCCATTCAATGAGCAGTTCTTC
CSAQGVPFNEQFF
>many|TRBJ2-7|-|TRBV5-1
TGCGCCAGCAGCCCGGTGGGGTCAGTGTACGAGCAGTACTTC
CASSPVGSVYEQYF
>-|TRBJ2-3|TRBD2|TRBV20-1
TGCAGTGCTAGAGAGCCTAGCGGGAGGGCCCCCCTCACAGATACGCAGTATTTT
CSAREPSGRAPLTDTQYF
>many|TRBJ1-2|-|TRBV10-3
TGTGCCATCAGTGAGCCACAGGATTATGGCTACACCTTC
CAISEPQDYGYTF
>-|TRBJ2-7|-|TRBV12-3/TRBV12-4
TGTGCCAGCAGCCCTGTACAGGGCCACGAGCAGTACTTC
CASSPVQGHEQYF
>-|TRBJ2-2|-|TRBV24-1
TGTGCCACCAGTGATGCGCCGTGGGGCACCGGGGAGCTGTTTTTT
CATSDAPWGTGELFF
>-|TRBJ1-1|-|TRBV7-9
TGTGCCAGCAGCTCACACTACACTGAAGCTTTCTTT
CASSSHYTEAFF
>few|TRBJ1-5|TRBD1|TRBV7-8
TGTGCCAGCAGCTCGCTTTCGACAGGGGCTACCGGTCAGCCCCAGCATTTT
CASSSLSTGATGQPQHF
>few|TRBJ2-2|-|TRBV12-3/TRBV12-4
TGTGCCAGCACTCCCTCCGGTTCCCGGGAGCTGTTTTTT
CASTPSGSRELFF
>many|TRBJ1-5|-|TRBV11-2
TGTGCCAGCAGCCTAGGGGCTCGCAATCAGCCCCAGCATTTT
CASSLGARNQPQHF
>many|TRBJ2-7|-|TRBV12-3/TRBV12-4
TGTGCCAGCAGTTTTTCGCGCGAGCAGTACTTC
CASSFSREQYF
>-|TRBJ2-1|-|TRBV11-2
TGTGCCAGCACCCAACCGGGCGAGCAGTTCTTC
CASTQPGEQFF
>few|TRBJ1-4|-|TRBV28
TGTGCCAGCACCCTAGGGGGTCCTGAAAAACTGTTTTTT
CASTLGGPEKLFF
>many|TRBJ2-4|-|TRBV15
TGTGCCACCAGCAGAGATAAGCGACTTAACATTCAGTACTTC
CATSRDKRLNIQYF
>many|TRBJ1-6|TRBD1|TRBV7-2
TGTGCCAGCAGCAACACCGGGACAGCTAATTCACCCCTCCACTTT
CASSNTGTANSPLHF
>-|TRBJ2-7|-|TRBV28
TGTGCCAGTAATGCGGGGGCGCTCTCCTACGAGCAGTACTTC
CASNAGALSYEQYF
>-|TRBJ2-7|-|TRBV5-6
TGTGCCAGCAGCTTATCGGGGGATGCCTACGAGCAGTACTTC
CASSLSGDAYEQYF
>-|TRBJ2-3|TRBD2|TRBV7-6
TGTGCCAGCAGCCCCCCGTCCTGGACTAGCGGGGAAGATACGCAGTATTTT
CASSPPSWTSGEDTQYF
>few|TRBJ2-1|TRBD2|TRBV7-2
TGTGCCAGCAGCCCGGGAGGGGGAGTGCAAGAGCAGTTCTTC
CASSPGGGVQEQFF
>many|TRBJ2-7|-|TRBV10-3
TGTGCCATCAGTGAACCGTCAGGGGAAAGGTCCTACGAGCAGTACTTC
CAISEPSGERSYEQYF
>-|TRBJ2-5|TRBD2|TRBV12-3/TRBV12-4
TGTGCCAGCACACCGGGAGGTGGTAACGAGCAAGAGACCCAGTACTTC
CASTPGGGNEQETQYF
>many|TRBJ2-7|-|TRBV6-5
TGTGCCAGCACACGGGGCCACGAGCAGTACTTC
CASTRGHEQYF
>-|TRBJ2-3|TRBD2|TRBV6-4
TGTGCCAGCAGTAGACTAGCGGGAGTGCAAACTAGCACAGATACGCAGTATTTT
CASSRLAGVQTSTDTQYF
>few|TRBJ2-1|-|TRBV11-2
TGTGCCAGCAGCCCCCGTTACTACAATGAGCAGTTCTTC
CASSPRYYNEQFF
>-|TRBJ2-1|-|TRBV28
TGTGCCAGCAGTTTTCAGGGGAGTAGAAGTAAGCAGTTCTTC
CASSFQGSRSKQFF
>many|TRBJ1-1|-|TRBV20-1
TGCAGTGCTAGTTACGAGAACAGTATGAACACTGAAGCTTTCTTT
CSASYENSMNTEAFF
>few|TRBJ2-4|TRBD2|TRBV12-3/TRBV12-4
TGTGCCAGCAGTTTTCGGGGGGGAGGCATTCAGTACTTC
CASSFRGGGIQYF
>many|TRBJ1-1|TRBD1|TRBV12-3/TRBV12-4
TGTGCCAGCAGCCCGGACAGGGGTCTTTGGAACACTGAAGCTTTCTTT
CASSPDRGLWNTEAFF
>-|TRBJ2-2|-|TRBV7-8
TGTGCCAGCAGACGACGCCCAGCGGAGAACACCGGGGAGCTGTTTTTT
CASRRRPAENTGELFF
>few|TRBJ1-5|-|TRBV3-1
TGTGCCAGCAGCTCGCTGGAGGGGGGGGAAGTACATTTT
CASSSLEGGEVHF
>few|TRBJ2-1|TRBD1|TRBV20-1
TGCAGTGCTGACAGGGGGCTCAGCGGGGGTGGCTACAATGAGCAGTTCTTC
CSADRGLSGGGYNEQFF
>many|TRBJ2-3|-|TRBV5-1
TGCGCCAGCAGCCTCCAGAAGCAAGATACGCAGTATTTT
CASSLQKQDTQYF
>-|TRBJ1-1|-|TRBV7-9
TGTGCCAGCAGCCCCCCCTCCACCGCGAACACTGAAGCTTTCTTT
CASSPPSTANTEAFF
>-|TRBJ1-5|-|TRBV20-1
TGCAGTGCCTTGGGACTATCGAATCAGCCCCAGCATTTT
CSALGLSNQPQHF
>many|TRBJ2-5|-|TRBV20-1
TGCAGTGCGATCAGGGACCCCGCGTGGGAGACCCAGTACTTC
CSAIRDPAWETQYF
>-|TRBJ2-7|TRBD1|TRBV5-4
TGTGCCAGCAGCTTGAATTCCGGGACAGGGATTTACGAGCAGTCCTTC
CASSLNSGTGIYEQSF
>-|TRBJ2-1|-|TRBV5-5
TGTGCCAGCATCCGTTACAATGAGCAGTTCTTC
CASIRYNEQFF
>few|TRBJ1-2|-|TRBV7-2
TGTGCCAGCAAGGAGGGGGGTCGTGGGGGCTACACCTTC
CASKEGGRGGYTF
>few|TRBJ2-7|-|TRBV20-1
TGCAGTGCTAGAGATCCGGGGAAAATCCCCATTCCCTCCTACGAGCAGTACTTC
CSARDPGKIPIPSYEQYF
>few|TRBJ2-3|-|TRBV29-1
TGCAGCGTTTTAAGGCATCCGCAAGATACGCAGTATTTT
CSVLRHPQDTQYF
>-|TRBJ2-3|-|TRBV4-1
TGCGCCAGCAGCCTCCGGGACTCCTTCACAGATACGCAGTATTTT
CASSLRDSFTDTQYF
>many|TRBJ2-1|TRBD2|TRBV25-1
TGTGCCAGCATCGGGACTAGTCAGTTCTTC
CASIGTSQFF
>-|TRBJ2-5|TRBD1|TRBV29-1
TGCAGCCACAACAGGGGGCTGAGAGAGACCCAGTACTTC
CSHNRGLRETQYF
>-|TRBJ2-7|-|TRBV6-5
TGTGCCAGCAGTTACGCAACCCACTACGAGAAGTACTTC
CASSYATHYEKYF
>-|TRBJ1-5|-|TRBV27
TGTGCCAGCAGTGCCCAGGGACGTTACAATCAGCCCCAGCATTTT
CASSAQGRYNQPQHF
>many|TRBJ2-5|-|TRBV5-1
TGCGCCAGCTATTTAGTGGGAGAGACCCAGTACTTC
CASYLVGETQYF
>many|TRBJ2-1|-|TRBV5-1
TGCGCCAGCAGCTTGGGGCTAGCAGTGAACAATGAGCAGTTCTTC
CASSLGLAVNNEQFF
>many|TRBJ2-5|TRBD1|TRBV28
TGTGCCAGCAGTTCGACAGGGGGTGGTCTAGAGACCCAGTACTTC
CASSSTGGGLETQYF
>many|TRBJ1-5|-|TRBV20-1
TGCAGTGCTAGAGAAAACGCTTTCGATGATCAGCCCCAGCATTTT
CSARENAFDDQPQHF
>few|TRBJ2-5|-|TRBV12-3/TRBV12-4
TGTGCCAGCAGTTTAGAGCAGGGTCGGGAGACCCAGTACTTC
CASSLEQGRETQYF
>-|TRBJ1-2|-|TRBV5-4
TGTGCCAGCAGACTCTCGGGGGATGCTTATGGCTACACCTTC
CASRLSGDAYGYTF
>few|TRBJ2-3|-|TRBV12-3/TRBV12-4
TGTGCCAGCAGGGATTCTCTACAGGGACCCACAGATACGCAGTATTTT
CASRDSLQGPTDTQYF
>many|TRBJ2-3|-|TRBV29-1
TGCAGCGTCAGGGGGGCTTCGGTCACAGATACGCAGTATTTT
CSVRGASVTDTQYF
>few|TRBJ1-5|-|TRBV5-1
TGCGCCAGCAGCTTTACGGGACGTCAGCCCCAGCATTTT
CASSFTGRQPQHF
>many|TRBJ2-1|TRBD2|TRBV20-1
TGCACTACTAGCGGGAAACCCGTTCGGCCTCGCAATGAGCAGTTCTTC
CTTSGKPVRPRNEQFF
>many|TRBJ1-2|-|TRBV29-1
TGCAGCGTTGTTGGGGCACCTAACTATGGCTACACCTTC
CSVVGAPNYGYTF
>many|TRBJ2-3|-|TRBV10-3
TGTGCCATCAAACGTCAGGGAGTGGGAGATACGCAGTATTTT
CAIKRQGVGDTQYF